Sequencing of this TCR beta chain was carried out in a study of T cells after yellow fever vaccination. Overall study findings and caveats: The CD4 compartment and the CD8 compartment contained a small share of clonotypes in common. Post-booster repertoires contained most primary-vaccination clones again (roughly 97% CD4, 85% to 90% CD8). Sorted repertoires could include abundant contaminating clonotypes from bulk cells.

In the case of this clonotype: Its antigen is unidentified.

The CDR3 has 14 amino acids. Germline trimming cut 3 bases from V and 4 bases from J; bases unmatched to any gene: 3. The germline V gene has CDR1 KGHSH and CDR2 LQKENI. TCRdb re-called the 5' RACE reads through MiXCR, storing one row per CDR3 protein. The sample has 250,000 to 300,000 distinct CDR3 sequences; approximately 12% are singletons. Sequences were derived from CD4+ T cells sorted from PBMCs, sampled 45 days after the yellow fever booster vaccination. V usage is TRBV18 and J usage is TRBJ2-5; 9 nucleotides match TRBD1. This clonotype was obtained from a man aged 25 to 40 who received the YFV17D yellow fever vaccine. The CDR3: CASSPDRGGETQYF. DNA for the CDR3: TGTGCCAGCTCACCGGACAGGGGAGGAGAGACCCAGTACTTC.